These 32 T cell receptor beta chains were sequenced from one sample in a study of T cells in Graves' hyperthyroidism and ophthalmopathy. Authors of the study amplified TCR beta CDR3 regions from RNA transcripts. TCR CDR3 underwent first-round RT-PCR with the HTBI primer set. TCRdb ran MiXCR on the multiplex PCR reads and lists one entry per CDR3 protein. Here the sample spans fewer than 250,000 distinct CDR3 sequences, roughly 15% being singletons. The sequenced sample was blood. The source is a woman between 18 and 29 years old with Graves' ophthalmopathy.

Many counts were recorded for this clonotype. This rearrangement joins TRBV18 to TRBJ2-7; D is perhaps TRBD2 (6 bases). Germline values: CDR1 KGHSH, CDR2 LQKENI. Trimming took off 3 bases at V and 0 bases at J, with 12 bases between the two ends. CDR3 length: 15 residues. This CDR3 reads CASSPGLESSYEQYF. CDR3 nucleotides: TGTGCCAGCTCACCGGGACTGGAGAGCTCCTACGAGCAGTACTTC. The full variable domain, completed using reference TRBV18 and TRBJ2-7, is NAGVMQNPRHLVRRRGQEARLRCSPMKGHSHVYWYRQLPEEGLKFMVYLQKENIIDESGMPKERFSAEFPKEGPSILRIQQVVRGDSAAYFCASSPGLESSYEQYFGPGTRLTVT.

The chain recombines TRBV4-3 with TRBJ2-1; D possibly corresponds to TRBD2 (5 bases). V was pared by 0 bases and J by 14 bases, with 20 bases between. CDR3 length: 15 residues. Germline assignment: CDR1 LGHNA and CDR2 YSLEER. CDR3 coding DNA: TGCGCCAGCAGCCAAGAATACACCCGCAAACGGCGGGAGTTCTTC. Amino acids: CASSQEYTRKRREFF.

This clonotype was detected many times. The chain uses TRBV18 and TRBJ2-1; 8 bases match TRBD2. Germline V gives CDR1 KGHSH, CDR2 LQKENI. The CDR3 is 17 residues long. The V segment lost 6 bases and the J segment 4 bases; nucleotides outside the gene matches: 14. In DNA, the CDR3 is TGTGCCAGCTCCTCCCTATCTCGGGAGGGTGAGTACAATGAGCAGTTCTTC. This sequence encodes CASSSLSREGEYNEQFF. Variable domain in full (rest from reference TRBV18 and TRBJ2-1): NAGVMQNPRHLVRRRGQEARLRCSPMKGHSHVYWYRQLPEEGLKFMVYLQKENIIDESGMPKERFSAEFPKEGPSILRIQQVVRGDSAAYFCASSSLSREGEYNEQFFGPGTRLTVL.

This clonotype has at least ten counts. The J gene is TRBJ2-1, the V gene TRBV7-9, with 8 bases fitting TRBD2. This CDR3 comprises 15 residues. Germline trimming cut 4 bases from V and 4 bases from J; bases unmatched to any gene: 6. Germline V gene sequence: CDR1 SEHNR, CDR2 FQNEAQ (reference sequence). The CDR3 is CASSYGLAKYNEQFF. The CDR3 coding sequence is TGTGCCAGCAGCTATGGACTAGCAAAGTACAATGAGCAGTTCTTC. The full variable domain, in which reference TRBV7-9 and TRBJ2-1 provide the parts outside the CDR3, is DTGVSQNPRHKITKRGQNVTFRCDPISEHNRLYWYRQTLGQGPEFLTYFQNEAQLEKSRLLSDRFSAERPKGSFSTLEIQRTEQGDSAMYLCASSYGLAKYNEQFFGPGTRLTVL.

This clonotype has ten or more counts. The genes are TRBV11-2 and TRBJ2-1, with D uncertain. Germline V CDR1 and CDR2: SGHAT, FQNNGV. The CDR3 length is 12 residues. The V and J ends lost 6 bases and 7 bases respectively, with 10 bases between them. The CDR3 loop is CASRTPRNEQFF. The CDR3 DNA sequence: TGTGCCAGCAGAACACCTCGAAATGAGCAGTTCTTC.

This chain joins TRBV5-1 and TRBJ2-1, with 7 bases matching TRBD1. With V trimmed by 7 bases and J by 7 bases, 8 bases remained unmatched. Germline V CDR1 and CDR2: SGHRS, YFSETQ. CDR3 length: 13 residues. CDR3 sequence: CASSPGGRNEQFF. The CDR3 nucleotides are TGCGCCAGCTCCCCAGGGGGTAGGAATGAGCAGTTCTTC.

This clonotype was observed many times. V gene TRBV20-1 combines with J gene TRBJ2-1, with 10 bases identical to TRBD2. CDR1 DFQATT and CDR2 SNEGSKA come from the germline V gene (reference sequence). J was trimmed by 3 bases and V by 5 bases; bases with no gene match: 4. The CDR3 loop spans 14 amino acids. For the CDR3, the DNA is TGCAGTGCTCGGACTAGCGGCTTCTACAATGAGCAGTTCTTC. It translates to CSARTSGFYNEQFF.

The table lists this clonotype with many counts. This chain connects TRBV4-1 to TRBJ2-1; D unresolved. This CDR3 spans 16 amino acids. In germline, CDR1 is MGHRA, CDR2 YSYEKL. Deletions cut 2 bases from V and 1 base from J, with 12 bases between. The CDR3 protein is CASSQQDLISYNEQFF. CDR3 sequence (DNA): TGCGCCAGCAGCCAACAGGACCTGATATCCTACAATGAGCAGTTCTTC.

This clonotype was counted ten times or more. The V and J genes are TRBV18 and TRBJ2-5; TRBD1 matches at 8 bases. The CDR3 is made up of 14 amino acids. CDR1 is KGHSH, CDR2 LQKENI, per germline. The J segment lost 4 bases and the V segment lost 3 bases, leaving 4 bases of the junction unmatched. CDR3: CASSPPGGAETQYF. Written as DNA, the CDR3 is TGTGCCAGCTCACCTCCAGGGGGCGCAGAGACCCAGTACTTC.

This clonotype appeared many times. V and J are TRBV28 and TRBJ2-7; 13 bases are shared with TRBD2. Losses at the gene ends were 7 bases for V and 0 bases for J; bases not matched to a gene: 12. The CDR3 has 18 amino acids. Germline-derived CDR1 and CDR2 are MDHEN and SYDVKM. The CDR3 loop reads CASNPTVRTSGSSYEQYF. Written as DNA, the CDR3 is TGTGCCAGCAACCCAACGGTGAGGACTAGCGGGAGCTCCTACGAGCAGTACTTC.

This clonotype has at least ten counts. The V gene is TRBV15, the J gene TRBJ1-5, with TRBD1 identical over 7 bases. Trimming at V came to 0 bases and at J to 7 bases, leaving 6 bases not matched to a gene. Germline V gives CDR1 LNHNV, CDR2 YYDKDF (reference sequence). There are 15 residues in the CDR3. This CDR3 reads CATSRDPQGGQPQHF. The DNA for the CDR3 is TGTGCCACCAGCAGAGATCCGCAGGGGGGCCAGCCCCAGCATTTT.

This clonotype was detected many times. This sequence joins TRBV12-3 or TRBV12-4 and TRBJ2-7; unclear D gene. Trimming pared 8 bases from V and 3 bases from J, leaving 17 bases between. The CDR3 is 14 residues long. The chain's CDR3 is CASGNLGGDYEQYF. As DNA, the CDR3 is TGTGCCAGCGGAAATCTGGGTGGGGACTACGAGCAGTACTTC.

In this sample, this clonotype turned up many times. The J gene is TRBJ1-1, the V gene TRBV6-9; D is ambiguous. Germline loops: CDR1 MNHGY, CDR2 SVAAGI. V lost 2 bases and J 6 bases, leaving 16 bases between the germline ends. This CDR3 has 15 amino acids. Here the CDR3 DNA reads TGTGCCAGCAGTTATCTCGATGGGCAGCCTTCTGAAGCTTTCTTT. Translated, it gives CASSYLDGQPSEAFF.

This clonotype was observed a handful of times. The chain joins TRBV4-3 to TRBJ2-1; 8 nucleotides match TRBD2. There are 16 residues in the CDR3. The V segment lost 0 bases and the J segment 4 bases; nucleotides outside the gene matches: 5. In germline, CDR1 is LGHNA, CDR2 YSLEER. CDR3 DNA sequence: TGCGCCAGCAGCCAAGATAACGGCGGGGGGTACAATGAGCAGTTCTTC. Translating it yields CASSQDNGGGYNEQFF.

This clonotype was recorded at least ten times. The V and J genes are TRBV19 and TRBJ2-7; 12 nucleotides align to TRBD1. The germline CDR1 and CDR2 sequences are LNHDA and SQIVND (reference sequence). The CDR3 contains 17 residues. J lost 5 bases, V lost 4 bases, and 12 bases had no gene match. CDR3 residues: CASSKVSVRDRGHEQYF. The CDR3 DNA reads TGTGCCAGTAGTAAAGTTTCGGTTCGGGACAGGGGGCACGAGCAGTACTTC.

The chain has TRBV4-3 and TRBJ1-1; 8 bases fit TRBD1. CDR1 and CDR2 from the germline V gene are LGHNA and YSLEER. J gave up 10 bases and V 0 bases, and 10 bases lay outside the gene matches. The CDR3 has 15 amino acids. The CDR3 bases are TGCGCCAGCAGCCAAGACCGGACAGGGATGGTCTCAGCTTTCTTT. As protein: CASSQDRTGMVSAFF.

This clonotype occurred many times. This sequence joins TRBV20-1 and TRBJ2-7; the D gene is possibly TRBD2 (5 bases). V was clipped by 0 bases and J by 5 bases, with 11 bases between them. The CDR3 runs 13 residues. From germline, CDR1 is DFQATT and CDR2 SNEGSKA (reference sequence). CDR3 DNA sequence: TGCAGTGCTAGAGATCTTACGGGAAACGAGCAGTACTTC. Translation: CSARDLTGNEQYF.

This chain uses TRBV14 with TRBJ2-2, with 8 bases that match TRBD2. Trimming took 0 bases from V and 3 from J; bases not matched to a gene: 6. Germline CDR1 reads SGHDN; CDR2 reads FVKESK. The CDR3 spans 17 residues. DNA for the CDR3: TGTGCCAGCAGCCAAGATAAGGGCGGGGGGCACACCGGGGAGCTGTTTTTT. Amino acid sequence: CASSQDKGGGHTGELFF.

This clonotype has a count of ten or more. The chain uses TRBV28 and TRBJ1-2; TRBD1 might be the D (6 bases). The V gene's germline CDR1 is MDHEN and CDR2 SYDVKM. Trimming left V 8 bases short and J 4 bases short, with 26 bases between. This CDR3 is built from 17 residues. The CDR3 DNA follows: TGTGCCAGCCTTGTCGGGACAACGCCTGACCTAACCTATGGCTACACCTTC. Protein sequence: CASLVGTTPDLTYGYTF.

This clonotype came up a few times. The chain uses TRBV11-1 and TRBJ2-4, with 14 nucleotides matching TRBD2. J was trimmed by 9 bases and V by 4 bases; bases with no gene match: 5. The V gene's germline CDR1 is SGHAT and CDR2 FQDESV (reference sequence). The CDR3 runs to 15 residues. CDR3 DNA sequence: TGTGCCAGCAGCTCGGGACTAGCGGGAGCTGGCATTCAGTACTTC. Residues: CASSSGLAGAGIQYF.

This clonotype was observed many times. The chain links TRBV2 to TRBJ2-3; 8 positions match TRBD1. Unmatched junction bases numbered 0, after V lost 4 bases and J lost 6 bases. Germline assignment: CDR1 SNHLY and CDR2 FYNNEI. CDR3 length equals 12 residues. CDR3: CASSGQGDTQYF. In nucleotides, the CDR3 is TGTGCCAGCAGTGGACAGGGGGATACGCAGTATTTT.

This clonotype was counted at least ten times. This chain uses TRBV5-1 with TRBJ1-2, with 8 bases matching TRBD1. The trim removed 7 bases at V and 3 bases at J, leaving 17 bases unmatched. From germline, CDR1 is SGHRS and CDR2 YFSETQ. CDR3 size: 17 residues. The CDR3 region has the DNA TGCGCCAGCCTTATTCCCGACAGGGGCGCTCAGGACTATGGCTACACCTTC. Amino acid sequence: CASLIPDRGAQDYGYTF.

This clonotype showed up many times. V and J are TRBV9 and TRBJ2-5; TRBD2 agrees at 9 bases. Germline V gene sequence: CDR1 SGDLS, CDR2 YYNGEE. The CDR3 length is 17 residues. V shed 4 bases and J 7 bases; nucleotides not matched to a gene: 17. CDR3 DNA sequence: TGTGCCAGCAGCCCGGGGGCGGGGGGGGGCTCCGGAAGGACCCAGTACTTC. This translates into CASSPGAGGGSGRTQYF.

This clonotype was detected ten times or more. The chain couples TRBV20-1 to TRBJ1-1; D not certain. Germline-derived CDR1 and CDR2 are DFQATT and SNEGSKA (reference sequence). The CDR3 is 12 amino acids. The chain's CDR3 is CSRIRVGTEAFF. As DNA, the CDR3 is TGCTCAAGGATAAGGGTCGGGACTGAAGCTTTCTTT.

This clonotype was picked up many times. This sequence joins TRBV5-1 and TRBJ1-3, with D possibly matching TRBD1 (5 bases). Trimming removed 0 bases at V and 9 bases at J, with 19 bases between. The CDR3 sequence is 16 residues long. Germline V CDR1 and CDR2: SGHRS, YFSETQ. The CDR3 DNA reads as TGCGCCAGCAGCTTGGGTGGGACGCTGGGCGATGGCACCATATATTTT. This encodes CASSLGGTLGDGTIYF.

This clonotype was found a few times. The chain has TRBV27 and TRBJ2-3, with TRBD2 identical over 10 bases. With 1 base clipped from V and 3 bases from J, the junction kept 4 bases outside the gene matches. CDR1 is MNHEY and CDR2 is SMNVEV in the germline V gene (reference sequence). This CDR3 has 16 amino acids. The CDR3 here is CASSLLVAGGTDTQYF. CDR3 DNA sequence: TGTGCCAGCAGTTTATTAGTAGCGGGAGGTACAGATACGCAGTATTTT.

In its sample, this clonotype was seen many times. The CDR3 reads CASSVDGYEQYF. Written as DNA, the CDR3 is TGTGCCAGCAGCGTGGACGGCTACGAGCAGTACTTC. The rearrangement links TRBV9 to TRBJ2-7; the D is unclear. Trimming removed 2 bases at V and 3 bases at J, with 6 bases between. Looked up from germline, CDR1 is SGDLS and CDR2 is YYNGEE. The CDR3 has 12 residues. Supplemented by reference TRBV9 and TRBJ2-7, the full variable domain reads DSGVTQTPKHLITATGQRVTLRCSPRSGDLSVYWYQQSLDQGLQFLIQYYNGEERAKGNILERFSAQQFPDLHSELNLSSLELGDSALYFCASSVDGYEQYFGPGTRLTVT.

This clonotype was seen more than once but under ten times. CDR3 sequence: CASSGWTEPEQYF. The CDR3, as DNA: TGTGCCAGTAGTGGTTGGACAGAACCTGAGCAGTACTTC. The chain couples TRBV19 to TRBJ2-7; tentative D call: TRBD1 (6 bases). Germline V lookup: CDR1 LNHDA, CDR2 SQIVND (reference sequence). This CDR3 comprises 13 residues. The V and J ends lost 5 bases and 7 bases respectively, with 15 bases between them.

This clonotype was observed a few times. The chain uses TRBV4-1 and TRBJ1-4; a possible D gene is TRBD1 (6 bases). Trimming removed 3 bases at V and 1 base at J, with 21 bases between. Germline V gene data show CDR1 as MGHRA and CDR2 as YSYEKL. This CDR3 has 19 residues. CDR3 DNA sequence: TGCGCCAGCAGCCAGGGGCCGGGACACCTTTACCTAACTAATGAAAAACTGTTTTTT. Translated, it gives CASSQGPGHLYLTNEKLFF.

This clonotype was seen repeatedly, ten times or more. The rearrangement links TRBV5-5 to TRBJ2-4, with D unclear. V dropped 1 base and J dropped 8 bases, with 13 bases sitting between them. Germline CDR1 is SGHKS and CDR2 is YYEKEE (reference sequence). The length of the CDR3 is 14 residues. The CDR3 reads CASSLSSPEDIQYF. CDR3 DNA: TGTGCCAGCAGCTTGTCTTCTCCCGAGGACATTCAGTACTTC. Full variable domain (outside the CDR3, taken from reference TRBV5-5 and TRBJ2-4): DAGVTQSPTHLIKTRGQQVTLRCSPISGHKSVSWYQQVLGQGPQFIFQYYEKEERGRGNFPDRFSARQFPNYSSELNVNALLLGDSALYLCASSLSSPEDIQYFGAGTRLSVL.

This CDR3 is CSARPGTGGIQYF. The CDR3 DNA reads TGCAGTGCTAGACCCGGGACAGGTGGGATTCAGTACTTC. The chain combines TRBV20-1 with TRBJ2-5; 8 nucleotides match TRBD1. From germline, CDR1 is DFQATT and CDR2 SNEGSKA (reference sequence). The junction had 10 bases not matched to a gene; V was cut back by 2 bases and J by 11 bases. This CDR3 region has 13 residues.

This clonotype was observed at least ten times. The V call is TRBV28, the J call TRBJ1-2; 8 nucleotides line up with TRBD1. Germline trimming cut 1 base from V and 7 bases from J; bases unmatched to any gene: 14. There are 17 residues in the CDR3. CDR1 is MDHEN, CDR2 SYDVKM, per germline. CDR3 sequence: CASSLLRTGTLQGGYTF. The CDR3 DNA sequence: TGTGCCAGCAGTTTATTACGGACAGGGACACTTCAGGGTGGCTACACCTTC.